This entry describes one TCR beta chain. Germline trimming cut 1 base from V and 4 bases from J; bases unmatched to any gene: 8. This CDR3 contains 16 residues. Germline V gives CDR1 SNHLY, CDR2 FYNNEI. This entry belongs to a study of blood T cell repertoires in COVID-19. Study-wide context: Researchers got acute and convalescent COVID-19 samples from the United States, Italy and Spain. In each case, the material was cDNA or gDNA derived from T cells, B-cell-depleted T cells, or PBMCs.

As originally analysed: Amplification of reference gene primers provided the estimated nucleated cell counts. Sequencing was performed with immunoSEQ multiplex PCR; in TCRdb, only in-frame clones are kept and a portion is missing. Clone size and V and J calls were adopted from that table, with D and trimming inferred from the DNA. The sample shows just over 250,000 clones, 87% of them seen only once. The TCR sequence derives from a woman between 50 and 59 years old with acute or convalescent COVID-19. This chain connects TRBV2 to TRBJ2-3; 7 positions agree with TRBD2. The sample consisted of peripheral blood. The chain's CDR3 is CASSEVRSSGSDTQYF. CDR3 coding DNA: TGTGCCAGCAGTGAAGTTCGGTCTAGCGGCTCAGATACGCAGTATTTT.